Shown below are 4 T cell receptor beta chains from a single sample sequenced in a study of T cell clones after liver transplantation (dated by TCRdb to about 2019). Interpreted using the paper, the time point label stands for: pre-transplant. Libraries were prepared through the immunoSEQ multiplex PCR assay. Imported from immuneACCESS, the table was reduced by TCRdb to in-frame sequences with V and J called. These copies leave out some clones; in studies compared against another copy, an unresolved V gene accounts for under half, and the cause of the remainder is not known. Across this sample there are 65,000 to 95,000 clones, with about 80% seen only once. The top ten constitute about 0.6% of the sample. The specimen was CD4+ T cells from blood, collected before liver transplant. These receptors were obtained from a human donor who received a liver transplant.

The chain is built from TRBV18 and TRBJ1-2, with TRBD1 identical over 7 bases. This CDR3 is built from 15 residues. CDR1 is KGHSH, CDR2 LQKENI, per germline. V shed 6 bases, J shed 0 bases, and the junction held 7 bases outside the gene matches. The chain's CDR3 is CASSPDRTTNYGYTF. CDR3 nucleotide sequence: TGTGCCAGCTCTCCGGACAGGACTACTAACTATGGCTACACCTTC.

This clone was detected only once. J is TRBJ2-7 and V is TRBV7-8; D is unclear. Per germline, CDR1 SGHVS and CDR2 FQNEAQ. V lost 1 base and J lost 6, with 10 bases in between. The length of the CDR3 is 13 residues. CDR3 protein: CASSLDLQREQYF. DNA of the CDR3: TGTGCCAGCAGCTTAGACCTACAGCGCGAGCAGTACTTC.

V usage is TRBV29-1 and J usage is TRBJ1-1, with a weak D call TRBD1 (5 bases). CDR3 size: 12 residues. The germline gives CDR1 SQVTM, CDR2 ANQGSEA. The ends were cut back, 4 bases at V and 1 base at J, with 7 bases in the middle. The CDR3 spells CSVVGGNTEAFF. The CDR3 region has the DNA TGCAGCGTTGTGGGGGGGAACACTGAAGCTTTCTTT.

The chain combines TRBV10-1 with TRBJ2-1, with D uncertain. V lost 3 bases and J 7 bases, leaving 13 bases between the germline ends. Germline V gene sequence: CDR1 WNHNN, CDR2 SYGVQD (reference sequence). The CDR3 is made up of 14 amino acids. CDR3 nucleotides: TGCGCCAGCAGTGACCAACTAACTCAGAATGAGCAGTTCTTC. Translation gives CASSDQLTQNEQFF.